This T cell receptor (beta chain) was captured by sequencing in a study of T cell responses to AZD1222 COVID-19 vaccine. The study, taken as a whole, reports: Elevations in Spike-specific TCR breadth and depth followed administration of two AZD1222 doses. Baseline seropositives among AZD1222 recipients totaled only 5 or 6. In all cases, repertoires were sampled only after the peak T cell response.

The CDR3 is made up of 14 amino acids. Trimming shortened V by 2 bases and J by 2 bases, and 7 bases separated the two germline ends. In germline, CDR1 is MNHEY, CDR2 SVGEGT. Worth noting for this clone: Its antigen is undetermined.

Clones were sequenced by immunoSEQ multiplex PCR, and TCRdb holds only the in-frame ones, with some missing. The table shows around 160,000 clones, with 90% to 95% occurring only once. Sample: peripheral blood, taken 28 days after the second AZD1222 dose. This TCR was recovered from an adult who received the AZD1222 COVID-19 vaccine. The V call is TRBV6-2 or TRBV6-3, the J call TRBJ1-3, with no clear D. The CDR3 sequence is CASSYEYPGNTIYF. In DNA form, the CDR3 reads TGTGCCAGCAGTTACGAATACCCTGGAAACACCATATATTTT.